This entry lists 21 T cell receptor beta chains sequenced from one sample in a study of T cell responses to AZD1222 COVID-19 vaccine. Clones were sequenced by immunoSEQ multiplex PCR, and TCRdb holds only the in-frame ones, with some missing. The data hold about 120,000 clones, with 92% observed a single time. Sequencing was performed on peripheral blood, taken on day 0 of AZD1222 vaccination. Receptor source: an adult in good health.

The chain joins TRBV6-5 to TRBJ2-7, with 13 bases fitting TRBD2. This CDR3 spans 15 amino acids. The germline gives CDR1 MNHEY, CDR2 SVGAGI. The V and J ends lost 6 bases and 3 bases, in that order; junction bases with no gene match: 5. In nucleotides, the CDR3 is TGTGCCAGCAGCCGGGGACTAGCGGGAAACTACGAGCAGTACTTC. Amino acid sequence: CASSRGLAGNYEQYF.

The chain recombines TRBV5-4 with TRBJ2-2; D not resolved. The CDR3 covers 16 residues. V dropped 2 bases and J dropped 3 bases, with 14 bases sitting between them. Germline V gene data show CDR1 as SGHNT and CDR2 as YYREEE (reference sequence). The CDR3 DNA sequence: TGTGCCAGCAGCTTCCCCGCGCGGAACTACACCGGGGAGCTGTTTTTT. Translated: CASSFPARNYTGELFF.

This chain links TRBV6-2 or TRBV6-3 with TRBJ1-5; D is ambiguous. V was pared by 2 bases and J by 0 bases, with 8 bases between. CDR3 length: 15 amino acids. Germline-derived CDR1 and CDR2 are MNHEY and SVGEGT. The CDR3 protein is CASSYLSSSNQPQHF. For the CDR3, the DNA is TGTGCCAGCAGTTACCTCTCCAGTAGCAATCAGCCCCAGCATTTT.

The chain uses TRBV28 and TRBJ1-2; a possible D gene is TRBD1 (6 bases). V lost 7 bases to trimming and J lost 5 bases, with 23 bases between them. The germline V gene has CDR1 MDHEN and CDR2 SYDVKM. The CDR3 loop spans 16 amino acids. CDR3 DNA: TGTGCCAGCACCCTTGGGGGGGCTTCAGGGCCTTATGGCTACACCTTC. Its translation is CASTLGGASGPYGYTF.

J is TRBJ2-3 and V is TRBV4-3, with 7 bases aligning to TRBD2. Trimming at V came to 4 bases and at J to 0 bases, leaving 7 bases not matched to a gene. This CDR3 is built from 16 residues. Germline V gene lookup returns CDR1 LGHNA and CDR2 YSLEER. In DNA form, the CDR3 reads TGCGCCAGCAGCCGAAGTATAGCGGGCAGCACAGATACGCAGTATTTT. Amino acid sequence: CASSRSIAGSTDTQYF.

The genes are TRBV2 and TRBJ1-5; no clear D gene. Looked up from germline, CDR1 is SNHLY and CDR2 is FYNNEI. The CDR3 sequence is 14 residues long. Trimming removed 6 bases from V and 10 bases from J, with 19 bases in between. In nucleotides, the CDR3 is TGTGCCAGCAGCTACAATTGGGAGGGTAAACCCCAGCATTTT. Amino acid sequence: CASSYNWEGKPQHF.

This sequence joins TRBV12-5 and TRBJ2-7; maybe TRBD1 (6 bases). Germline CDR1 reads LGHNT; CDR2 reads FRNRAP. Trimming took off 3 bases at V and 5 bases at J, with 14 bases between the two ends. CDR3 length equals 14 residues. CDR3 nucleotides: TGTGCTAGTGGTTTCTCAAACAGGGTTGACGAGCAGTACTTC. Encoded protein: CASGFSNRVDEQYF.

The chain recombines TRBV6-6 with TRBJ1-1; D is possibly TRBD1 (6 bases). CDR1 and CDR2 (germline): MNHNY, SVGAGI (reference sequence). The CDR3 consists of 14 residues. V lost 6 bases to trimming and J lost 5 bases, with 16 bases between them. CDR3 nucleotides: TGTGCCAGCAGACTGACGGGGGCGTTTACTGAAGCTTTCTTT. Translating it yields CASRLTGAFTEAFF.

The chain joins TRBV7-8 to TRBJ2-3; D might be TRBD1 or TRBD2, each matching 5 bases. Trimming took 1 base from V and 3 from J, leaving 14 bases between them. The CDR3 sequence is 16 residues long. Germline V gene sequence: CDR1 SGHVS, CDR2 FQNEAQ. CDR3 nucleotide sequence: TGTGCCAGCAGCTTAGTCGAGGGGACGGAAACAGATACGCAGTATTTT. Translation: CASSLVEGTETDTQYF.

V usage is TRBV5-1 and J usage is TRBJ2-2, with 11 bases identical to TRBD1. Germline V lookup: CDR1 SGHRS, CDR2 YFSETQ. The ends lost 2 bases at V and 3 bases at J; junction bases unmatched: 3. The CDR3 contains 16 residues. DNA of the CDR3: TGCGCCAGCAGCTTCGGGGACAGGGGGGACACCGGGGAGCTGTTTTTT. Translated: CASSFGDRGDTGELFF.

The chain carries TRBV7-2 and TRBJ1-2; the D gene is possibly TRBD1 (5 bases). The CDR3 extends over 13 amino acids. Germline CDR1 is SGHTA and CDR2 is FQGNSA. V lost 3 bases and J 6 bases, leaving 11 bases between the germline ends. DNA of the CDR3: TGTGCCAGCAGCTTTGGAGGGGCGGATGGCTACACCTTC. This codes for CASSFGGADGYTF. Combining the CDR3 with reference TRBV7-2 and TRBJ1-2 gives the whole variable domain GAGVSQSPSNKVTEKGKDVELRCDPISGHTALYWYRQSLGQGLEFLIYFQGNSAPDKSGLPSDRFSAERTGGSVSTLTIQRTQQEDSAVYLCASSFGGADGYTFGSGTRLTVV.

In DNA, the CDR3 is TGTGCCAGTAGTAACAGGGTTATTAACTATGGCTACACCTTC. It codes for CASSNRVINYGYTF. The genes are TRBV19 and TRBJ1-2; tentative D call: TRBD1 (6 bases). V gave up 4 bases and J gave up 1 base, with 10 bases separating them. Germline CDR1 is LNHDA and CDR2 is SQIVND (reference sequence). The CDR3 is made up of 14 amino acids.

This chain uses TRBV7-9 with TRBJ1-1, with TRBD1 identical over 7 bases. This CDR3 is 17 amino acids long. Germline V gives CDR1 SEHNR, CDR2 FQNEAQ (reference sequence). V lost 6 bases to trimming and J lost 4 bases; unmatched junction nucleotides: 17. The CDR3 region is CASRPFRDRVRVTEAFF. The DNA of the CDR3 is TGTGCCAGCAGGCCCTTCCGCGACAGGGTAAGGGTCACTGAAGCTTTCTTT.

The chain has TRBV27 and TRBJ2-3; TRBD2 matches 12 bases. The germline V gene has CDR1 MNHEY and CDR2 SMNVEV (reference sequence). CDR3 length: 18 residues. The V segment lost 8 bases and the J segment 2 bases; nucleotides outside the gene matches: 14. The CDR3: CASLANSPSGRVTDTQYF. The CDR3 DNA sequence: TGTGCCAGCCTCGCGAATTCCCCTAGCGGGAGGGTCACAGATACGCAGTATTTT.

The rearrangement links TRBV2 to TRBJ1-4; tentatively, D is TRBD1 (6 bases). V was clipped by 4 bases and J by 7 bases, with 13 bases between them. Germline V CDR1 and CDR2: SNHLY, FYNNEI. This CDR3 has 14 amino acids. CDR3 sequence (DNA): TGTGCCAGCAGTGTAAGGGGGTCCAGTGAAAAACTGTTTTTT. Its translation is CASSVRGSSEKLFF.

The rearrangement links TRBV3-1 (or the pseudogene TRBV3-2) to TRBJ1-6; 7 nucleotides line up with TRBD1. The germline V gene has CDR1 LGHDT and CDR2 YNNKEL (reference sequence). This CDR3 has 15 residues. V was clipped by 4 bases and J by 7 bases; unmatched bases: 7. The CDR3 DNA sequence: TGTGCCAGCAGCCGAACCGGGACAGAGAATTCACCCCTCCACTTT. Translated: CASSRTGTENSPLHF.

This clone was recorded a few times. Other DNA sequences within the sample encode an identical CDR3. This sequence joins TRBV7-2 and TRBJ2-5; D is unresolved. Germline CDR1 and CDR2: SGHTA and FQGNSA. Trimming took 2 bases from V and 5 from J, leaving 6 bases between them. CDR3 length: 12 residues. CDR3 DNA: TGTGCCAGCAGCTTACGACGTGAGACCCAGTACTTC. As protein: CASSLRRETQYF.

This clone has a single count. V and J are TRBV5-6 and TRBJ1-5, with D possibly matching TRBD1 (5 bases). Per germline, CDR1 SGHDT and CDR2 YYEEEE. The CDR3 extends over 13 amino acids. Trimming pared 4 bases from V and 2 bases from J, leaving 7 bases between. The CDR3 loop reads CASSRDGNQPQHF. CDR3 nucleotide sequence: TGTGCCAGCAGCAGGGACGGCAATCAGCCCCAGCATTTT.

The chain has TRBV27 and TRBJ1-5; possible D gene TRBD1, 6 bases. CDR1 and CDR2 from the germline V gene are MNHEY and SMNVEV (reference sequence). V lost 2 bases, J lost 3 bases, and 8 bases lay in between. This CDR3 contains 14 residues. The CDR3 region is CASSLGQNNQPQHF. The CDR3 nucleotides read TGTGCCAGCAGTTTAGGACAGAACAATCAGCCCCAGCATTTT.

The rearrangement joins TRBV3-1 (or the pseudogene TRBV3-2) to TRBJ2-5; D is possibly TRBD1 or TRBD2 (5 bases each). V was trimmed by 4 bases and J by 4 bases, leaving 13 bases between them. The CDR3 consists of 14 residues. Per germline, CDR1 LGHDT and CDR2 YNNKEL (reference sequence). The CDR3 protein is CASSPSGPAETQYF. The DNA of the CDR3 is TGTGCCAGCAGCCCCTCGGGGCCGGCAGAGACCCAGTACTTC.

A single count supports this clone. The chain carries TRBV11-3 and TRBJ2-2; D call uncertain. The germline V gene encodes CDR1 SGHNT and CDR2 YENEEA. Trimming took 5 bases from V and 6 from J, leaving 16 bases between them. The CDR3 consists of 15 residues. Written as DNA, the CDR3 is TGTGCCAGCAGCCCCAGAGGAATGCGGTCCGGGGAGCTGTTTTTT. Translated, it gives CASSPRGMRSGELFF.